Listed below are T cell receptor beta chains from one sample, sequenced in a study of regulatory T cells in long-lasting Graves disease. TCRdb independently ran MiXCR on the multiplex PCR reads; one entry per CDR3 protein. The data contain over 400,000 distinct CDR3 sequences, 14% of them singletons. The same data also went into a second study, on T cells in Graves' hyperthyroidism and ophthalmopathy.

Specimen: peripheral blood mononuclear cells (PBMCs), collected at new diagnosis, from a patient treated with antithyroid drugs. The receptors originated from a woman in her fifties or sixties with Graves disease. The CDR3 runs from the conserved cysteine through the conserved F or W. Each record gives: J gene, V gene, clone size, D gene, CDR3 DNA, CDR3 protein. The D gene is left open where the match is weak. For some rows the clone size is stated as once, few or many, or as a class when expanded; others skip it.

j_gene: TRBJ2-3; v_gene: TRBV24-1; abundance: few; d_gene: .; CDR3nt: TGTGCCACCAGTGGTGCGGGACAGCCAACAGATACGCAGTATTTT; CDR3aa: CATSGAGQPTDTQYF
j_gene: TRBJ2-6; v_gene: TRBV12-3/TRBV12-4; abundance: many; d_gene: TRBD2; CDR3nt: TGTGCCACTTACCGCGGGGGAGGGGTAATCTCTGGGGCCAACGTCCTGACTTTC; CDR3aa: CATYRGGGVISGANVLTF
j_gene: TRBJ1-4; v_gene: TRBV12-3/TRBV12-4; abundance: .; d_gene: .; CDR3nt: TGTGCCAGCAGTCTTAGTAGGGGTTGGATCGATGAAAAACTGTTTTTT; CDR3aa: CASSLSRGWIDEKLFF
j_gene: TRBJ1-4; v_gene: TRBV20-1; abundance: .; d_gene: .; CDR3nt: TGCAGTGCTAGAGAACCAGGAGTTAATGAAAAACTGTTTTTT; CDR3aa: CSAREPGVNEKLFF
j_gene: TRBJ2-3; v_gene: TRBV28; abundance: many; d_gene: .; CDR3nt: TGTGCCAGCAGTGTCGGAAGCACAGATACGCAGTATTTT; CDR3aa: CASSVGSTDTQYF
j_gene: TRBJ2-7; v_gene: TRBV9; abundance: .; d_gene: .; CDR3nt: TGTGCCAGCAGCCATGGTGGCGGGACAGCCTACGAGCAGTACTTC; CDR3aa: CASSHGGGTAYEQYF
j_gene: TRBJ1-5; v_gene: TRBV2; abundance: many; d_gene: .; CDR3nt: TGTGCCAGCAGTGAAGCGCTTGGGGGAGGGGGTCAGCCCCAGCATTTT; CDR3aa: CASSEALGGGGQPQHF
j_gene: TRBJ1-2; v_gene: TRBV24-1; abundance: few; d_gene: .; CDR3nt: TGTGCCACCAGTGACCCCGGGCGGGGGGAAGGTTATGGCTACACCTTC; CDR3aa: CATSDPGRGEGYGYTF
j_gene: TRBJ2-5; v_gene: TRBV5-1; abundance: many; d_gene: TRBD1; CDR3nt: TGCGCCAGCAGCCCGGACAGGAATCAAGAGACCCAGTACTTC; CDR3aa: CASSPDRNQETQYF
j_gene: TRBJ2-5; v_gene: TRBV6-2/TRBV6-3; abundance: .; d_gene: .; CDR3nt: TGTGCCAGCAGTTTTTCGCTGGCGGGGACCCAGTACTTC; CDR3aa: CASSFSLAGTQYF
j_gene: TRBJ2-5; v_gene: TRBV7-3; abundance: many; d_gene: .; CDR3nt: TGTGCCAGCAGCACCCGAACCCAAGAGACCCAGTACTTC; CDR3aa: CASSTRTQETQYF
j_gene: TRBJ1-1; v_gene: TRBV6-5; abundance: few; d_gene: .; CDR3nt: TGTGCCAGCAGTTACGAGGGACGGAATAGACTGAACACTGAAGCTTTCTTT; CDR3aa: CASSYEGRNRLNTEAFF
j_gene: TRBJ2-1; v_gene: TRBV7-9; abundance: many; d_gene: TRBD2; CDR3nt: TGTGCCAGCAGCGCCTCCGGGACTAGCTTCAATGAGCAGTTCTTC; CDR3aa: CASSASGTSFNEQFF
j_gene: TRBJ2-7; v_gene: TRBV18; abundance: few; d_gene: .; CDR3nt: TGTGCCAGCTCACCTGGTGCTAACTACGAGCAGTACTTC; CDR3aa: CASSPGANYEQYF
j_gene: TRBJ1-2; v_gene: TRBV18; abundance: many; d_gene: .; CDR3nt: TGTGCCAGCTCACCACCGGGCAAAAGCGGGGATGGCTACACCTTC; CDR3aa: CASSPPGKSGDGYTF
j_gene: TRBJ1-4; v_gene: TRBV25-1; abundance: .; d_gene: TRBD1; CDR3nt: TGTGCCGGCAGTGAATTAGACAGGGTGAACGAAAAACTGTTTTTT; CDR3aa: CAGSELDRVNEKLFF
j_gene: TRBJ2-4; v_gene: TRBV28; abundance: few; d_gene: .; CDR3nt: TGTGCCAGCAGTCAAAGGACAAGAGCCAAAAACATTCAGTACTTC; CDR3aa: CASSQRTRAKNIQYF
j_gene: TRBJ2-7; v_gene: TRBV2; abundance: many; d_gene: TRBD1; CDR3nt: TGTGCCAGCAGCGCGGACAGGGGCTACGAGCAGTACTTC; CDR3aa: CASSADRGYEQYF